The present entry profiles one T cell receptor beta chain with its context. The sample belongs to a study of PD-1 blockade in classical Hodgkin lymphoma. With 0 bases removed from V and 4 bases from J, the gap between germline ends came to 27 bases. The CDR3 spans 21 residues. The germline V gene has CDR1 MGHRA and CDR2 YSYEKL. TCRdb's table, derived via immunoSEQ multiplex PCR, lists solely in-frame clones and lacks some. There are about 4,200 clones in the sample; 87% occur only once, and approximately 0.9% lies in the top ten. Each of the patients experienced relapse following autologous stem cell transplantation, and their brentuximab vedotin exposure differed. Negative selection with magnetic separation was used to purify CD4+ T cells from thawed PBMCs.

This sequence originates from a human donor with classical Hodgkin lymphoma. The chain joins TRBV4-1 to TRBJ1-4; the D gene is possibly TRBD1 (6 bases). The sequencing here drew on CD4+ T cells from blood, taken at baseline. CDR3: CASSQEKGSDRLLDRNEKLFF. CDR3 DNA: TGCGCCAGCAGCCAAGAAAAGGGGTCAGACAGGCTACTGGATCGTAATGAAAAACTGTTTTTT.